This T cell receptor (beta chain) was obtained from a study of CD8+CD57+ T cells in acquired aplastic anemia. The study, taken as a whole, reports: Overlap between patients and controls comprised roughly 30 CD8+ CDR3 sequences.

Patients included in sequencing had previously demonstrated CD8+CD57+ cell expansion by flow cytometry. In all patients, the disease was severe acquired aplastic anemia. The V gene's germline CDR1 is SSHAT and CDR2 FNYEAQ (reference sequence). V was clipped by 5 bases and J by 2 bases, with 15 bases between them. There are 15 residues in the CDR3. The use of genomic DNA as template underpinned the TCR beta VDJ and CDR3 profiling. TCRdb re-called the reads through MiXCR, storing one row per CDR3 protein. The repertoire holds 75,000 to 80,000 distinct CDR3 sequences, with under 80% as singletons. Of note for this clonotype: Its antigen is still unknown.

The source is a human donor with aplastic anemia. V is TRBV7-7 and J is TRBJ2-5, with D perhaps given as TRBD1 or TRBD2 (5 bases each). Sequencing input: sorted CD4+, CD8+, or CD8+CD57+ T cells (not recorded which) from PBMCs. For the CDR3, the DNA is TGTGCCAGCAGCCCGGGGCGGTCGTTTCAAGAGACCCAGTACTTC. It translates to CASSPGRSFQETQYF.